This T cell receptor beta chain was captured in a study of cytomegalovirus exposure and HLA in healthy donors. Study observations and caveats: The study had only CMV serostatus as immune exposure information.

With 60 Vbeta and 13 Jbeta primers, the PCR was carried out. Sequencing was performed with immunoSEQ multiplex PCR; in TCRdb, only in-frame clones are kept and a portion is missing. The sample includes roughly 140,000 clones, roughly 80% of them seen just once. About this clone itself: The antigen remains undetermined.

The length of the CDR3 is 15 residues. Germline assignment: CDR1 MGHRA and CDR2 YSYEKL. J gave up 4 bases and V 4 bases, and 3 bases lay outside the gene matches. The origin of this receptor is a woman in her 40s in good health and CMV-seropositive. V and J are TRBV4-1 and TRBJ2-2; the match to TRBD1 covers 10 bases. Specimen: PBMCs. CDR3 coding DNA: TGCGCCAGCAGCCGACAGGGGGCGATCACCGGGGAGCTGTTTTTT. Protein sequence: CASSRQGAITGELFF.